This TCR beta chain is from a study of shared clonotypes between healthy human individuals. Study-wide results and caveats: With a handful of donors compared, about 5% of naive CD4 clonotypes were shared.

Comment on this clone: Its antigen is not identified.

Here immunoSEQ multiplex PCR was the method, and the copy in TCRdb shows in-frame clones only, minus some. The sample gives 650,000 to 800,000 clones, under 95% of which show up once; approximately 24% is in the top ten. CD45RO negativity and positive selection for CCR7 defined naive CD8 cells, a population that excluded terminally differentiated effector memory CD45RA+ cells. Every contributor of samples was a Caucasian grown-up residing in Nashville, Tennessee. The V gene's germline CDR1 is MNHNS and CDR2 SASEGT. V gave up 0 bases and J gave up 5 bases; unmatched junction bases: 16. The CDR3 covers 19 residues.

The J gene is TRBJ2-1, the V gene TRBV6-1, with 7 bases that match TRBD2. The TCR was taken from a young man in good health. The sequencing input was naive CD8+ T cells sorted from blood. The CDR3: CASSEATVSAGAPHNEQFF. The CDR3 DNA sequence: TGTGCCAGCAGTGAAGCGACAGTATCGGCGGGAGCTCCCCACAATGAGCAGTTCTTC.